This T cell receptor (beta chain) was observed in a study of regulatory T cells in long-lasting Graves disease. Trimming shortened V by 5 bases and J by 0 bases, and 14 bases separated the two germline ends. The CDR3 contains 17 residues. Assembly of TCR beta libraries relied on iRepertoire HTBI primers together with Arm-PCR of CDR3 regions. MiXCR, applied by TCRdb to the multiplex PCR reads, yields one record per CDR3 protein. The sample holds about 620,000 distinct CDR3 sequences, 15% to 20% seen once. This clonotype has ten or more counts. As for time point: newly diagnosed GD, antithyroid drugs for less than 3 months. Following extraction of RNA from PBMCs, that RNA was used to make the TCR library. The sample was also linked to a second study, of T cells in Graves' hyperthyroidism and ophthalmopathy.

The sequence derives from a woman in her 30s with Graves disease. J is TRBJ2-6 and V is TRBV12-3 or TRBV12-4; perhaps D is TRBD1 or TRBD2 (5 bases each). The material was peripheral blood mononuclear cells (PBMCs), obtained at new diagnosis, from a patient treated with antithyroid drugs. The CDR3 spells CASSRGVSRSGANVLTF. The CDR3 DNA follows: TGTGCCAGCAGTCGAGGGGTCTCACGCTCTGGGGCCAACGTCCTGACTTTC.